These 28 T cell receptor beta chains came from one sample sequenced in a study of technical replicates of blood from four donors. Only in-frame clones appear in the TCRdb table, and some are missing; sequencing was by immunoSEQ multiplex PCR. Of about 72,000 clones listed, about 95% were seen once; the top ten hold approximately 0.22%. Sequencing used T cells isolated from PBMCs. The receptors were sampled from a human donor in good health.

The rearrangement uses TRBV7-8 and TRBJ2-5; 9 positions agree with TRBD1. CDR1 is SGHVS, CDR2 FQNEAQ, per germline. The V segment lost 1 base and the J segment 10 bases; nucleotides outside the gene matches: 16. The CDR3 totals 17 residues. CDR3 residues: CASSLERAGTGKDGQYF. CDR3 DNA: TGTGCCAGCAGCTTAGAAAGGGCCGGGACAGGGAAGGATGGCCAGTACTTC.

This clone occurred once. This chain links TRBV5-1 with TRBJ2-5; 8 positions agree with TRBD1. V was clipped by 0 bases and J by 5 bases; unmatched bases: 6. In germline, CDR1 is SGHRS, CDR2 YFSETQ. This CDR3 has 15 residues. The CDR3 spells CASSLGQGAGETQYF. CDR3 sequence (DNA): TGCGCCAGCAGCTTGGGGCAGGGGGCAGGGGAGACCCAGTACTTC. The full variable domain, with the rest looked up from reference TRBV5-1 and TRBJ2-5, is KAGVTQTPRYLIKTRGQQVTLSCSPISGHRSVSWYQQTPGQGLQFLFEYFSETQRNKGNFPGRFSGRQFSNSRSEMNVSTLELGDSALYLCASSLGQGAGETQYFGPGTRLLVL.

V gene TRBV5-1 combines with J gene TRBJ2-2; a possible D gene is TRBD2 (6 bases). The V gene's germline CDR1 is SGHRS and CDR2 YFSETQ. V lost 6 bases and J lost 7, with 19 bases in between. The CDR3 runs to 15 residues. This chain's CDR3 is CASTLFGAGSGELFF. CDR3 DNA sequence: TGCGCCAGCACCTTATTCGGGGCCGGGAGCGGGGAGCTGTTTTTT.

The chain's CDR3 is CASSPGGQGIFAEQYF. The CDR3 region has the DNA TGTGCCAGCTCACCAGGGGGACAGGGAATTTTCGCCGAGCAGTACTTC. V and J are TRBV18 and TRBJ2-7; TRBD1 matches 9 bases. The V gene's germline CDR1 is KGHSH and CDR2 LQKENI. J was trimmed by 6 bases and V by 2 bases; bases with no gene match: 11. CDR3 size: 16 residues. Based on the CDR3 plus reference TRBV18 and TRBJ2-7, the full variable domain is NAGVMQNPRHLVRRRGQEARLRCSPMKGHSHVYWYRQLPEEGLKFMVYLQKENIIDESGMPKERFSAEFPKEGPSILRIQQVVRGDSAAYFCASSPGGQGIFAEQYFGPGTRLTVT.

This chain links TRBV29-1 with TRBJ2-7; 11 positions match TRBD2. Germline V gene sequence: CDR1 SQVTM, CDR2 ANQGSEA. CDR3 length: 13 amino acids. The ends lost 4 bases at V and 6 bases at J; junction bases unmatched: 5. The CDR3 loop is CSVVGLAGGEQYF. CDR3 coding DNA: TGCAGCGTTGTTGGGCTAGCGGGAGGCGAGCAGTACTTC.

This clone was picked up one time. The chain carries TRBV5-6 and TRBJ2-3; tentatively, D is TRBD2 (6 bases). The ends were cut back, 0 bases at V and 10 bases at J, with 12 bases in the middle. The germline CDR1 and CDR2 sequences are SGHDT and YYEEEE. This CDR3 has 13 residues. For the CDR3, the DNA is TGTGCCAGCAGCTTGGGGGGGGTAGGGGCGCAGTATTTT. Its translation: CASSLGGVGAQYF.

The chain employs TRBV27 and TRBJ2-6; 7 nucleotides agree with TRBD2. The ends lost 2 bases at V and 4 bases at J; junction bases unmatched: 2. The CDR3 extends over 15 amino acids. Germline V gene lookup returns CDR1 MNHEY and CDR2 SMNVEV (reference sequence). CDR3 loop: CASSLGRAGANVLTF. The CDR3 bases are TGTGCCAGCAGTTTAGGGAGGGCCGGGGCCAACGTCCTGACTTTC.

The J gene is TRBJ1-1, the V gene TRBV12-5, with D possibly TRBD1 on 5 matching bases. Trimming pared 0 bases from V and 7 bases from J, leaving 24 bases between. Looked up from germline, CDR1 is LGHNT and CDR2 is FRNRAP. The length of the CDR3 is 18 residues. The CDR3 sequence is CASGLVYPETTGYSEAFF. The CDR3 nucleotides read TGTGCTAGTGGTTTGGTATACCCCGAAACTACAGGTTATAGTGAAGCTTTCTTT.

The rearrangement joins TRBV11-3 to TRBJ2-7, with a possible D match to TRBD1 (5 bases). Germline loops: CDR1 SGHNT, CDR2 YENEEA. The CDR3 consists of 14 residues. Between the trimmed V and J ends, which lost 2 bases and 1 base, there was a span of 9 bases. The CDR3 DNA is TGTGCCAGCAGCTTACAATCAGGGTCCTACGAGCAGTACTTC. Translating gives CASSLQSGSYEQYF.

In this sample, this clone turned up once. The CDR3 DNA sequence: TGTGCCAGCAGTGAAAACCTGGTGGGGCCCCAAGAGACCCAGTACTTC. This encodes CASSENLVGPQETQYF. The chain has TRBV6-1 and TRBJ2-5; D may be TRBD1 (5 bases). This CDR3 has 16 residues. In germline, CDR1 is MNHNS, CDR2 SASEGT. The V and J ends lost 2 bases and 1 base respectively, with 14 bases between them.

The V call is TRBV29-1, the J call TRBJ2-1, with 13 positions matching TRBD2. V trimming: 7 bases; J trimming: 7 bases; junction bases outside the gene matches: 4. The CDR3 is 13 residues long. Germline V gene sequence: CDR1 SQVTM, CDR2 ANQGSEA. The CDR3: CSGGLAGTNEQFF. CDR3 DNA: TGCAGCGGGGGACTAGCGGGAACGAATGAGCAGTTCTTC.

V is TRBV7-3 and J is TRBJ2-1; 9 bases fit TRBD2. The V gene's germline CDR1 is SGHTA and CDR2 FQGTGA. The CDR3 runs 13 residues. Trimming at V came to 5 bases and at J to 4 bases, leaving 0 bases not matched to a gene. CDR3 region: CASSTSGYNEQFF. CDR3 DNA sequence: TGTGCCAGCAGCACTAGCGGGTACAATGAGCAGTTCTTC. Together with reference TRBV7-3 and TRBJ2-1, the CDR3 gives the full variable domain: GAGVSQTPSNKVTEKGKYVELRCDPISGHTALYWYRQSLGQGPEFLIYFQGTGAADDSGLPNDRFFAVRPEGSVSTLKIQRTERGDSAVYLCASSTSGYNEQFFGPGTRLTVL.

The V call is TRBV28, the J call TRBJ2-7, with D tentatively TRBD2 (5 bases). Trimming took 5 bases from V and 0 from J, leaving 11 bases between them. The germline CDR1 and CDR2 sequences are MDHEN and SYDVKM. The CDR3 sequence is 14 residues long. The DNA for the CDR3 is TGTGCCAGCAGTGAGCGGTATAACTCCTACGAGCAGTACTTC. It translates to CASSERYNSYEQYF.

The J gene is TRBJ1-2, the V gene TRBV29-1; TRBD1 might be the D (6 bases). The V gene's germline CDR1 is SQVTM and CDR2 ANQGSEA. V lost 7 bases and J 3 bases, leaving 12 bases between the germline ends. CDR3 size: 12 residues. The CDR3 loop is CSGEQGDYGYTF. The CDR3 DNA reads TGCAGCGGCGAACAGGGAGACTATGGCTACACCTTC.

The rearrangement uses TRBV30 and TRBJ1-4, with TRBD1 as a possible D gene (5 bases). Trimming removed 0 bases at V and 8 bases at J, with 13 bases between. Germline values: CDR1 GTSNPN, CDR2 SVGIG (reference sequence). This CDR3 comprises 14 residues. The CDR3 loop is CAWSVRQGGEKLFF. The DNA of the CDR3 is TGTGCCTGGAGTGTACGGCAGGGTGGCGAAAAACTGTTTTTT.

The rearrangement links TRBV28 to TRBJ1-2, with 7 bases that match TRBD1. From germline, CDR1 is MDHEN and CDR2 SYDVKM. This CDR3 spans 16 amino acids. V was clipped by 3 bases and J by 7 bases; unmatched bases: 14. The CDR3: CASSLPTGVPGTGYTF. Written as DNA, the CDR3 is TGTGCCAGCAGTTTGCCCACAGGGGTTCCTGGAACTGGCTACACCTTC.

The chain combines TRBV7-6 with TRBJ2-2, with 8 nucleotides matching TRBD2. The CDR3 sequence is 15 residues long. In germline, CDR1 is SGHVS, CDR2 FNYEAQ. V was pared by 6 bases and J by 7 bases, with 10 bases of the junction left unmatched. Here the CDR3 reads CASRKSIGTSGELFF. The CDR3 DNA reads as TGTGCCAGCAGGAAATCTATCGGGACTAGCGGGGAGCTGTTTTTT.

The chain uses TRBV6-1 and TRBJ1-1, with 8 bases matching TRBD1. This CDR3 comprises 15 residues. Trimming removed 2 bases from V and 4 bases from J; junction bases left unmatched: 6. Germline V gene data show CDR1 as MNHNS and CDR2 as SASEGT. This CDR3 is CASSEPQDRVTEAFF. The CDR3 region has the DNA TGTGCCAGCAGTGAACCCCAGGACAGGGTCACTGAAGCTTTCTTT.

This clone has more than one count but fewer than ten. Here the CDR3 reads CASSPTGGGFGYTF. The CDR3 DNA follows: TGTGCCAGCAGCCCGACAGGGGGTGGATTTGGCTACACCTTC. The chain links TRBV7-9 to TRBJ1-2; 9 nucleotides align to TRBD1. Looked up from germline, CDR1 is SEHNR and CDR2 is FQNEAQ (reference sequence). V trimming: 5 bases; J trimming: 7 bases; junction bases outside the gene matches: 8. The CDR3 length is 14 residues.

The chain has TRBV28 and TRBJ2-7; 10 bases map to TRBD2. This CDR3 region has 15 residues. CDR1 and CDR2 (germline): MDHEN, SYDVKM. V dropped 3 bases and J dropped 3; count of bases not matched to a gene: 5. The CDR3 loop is CASSFTSGTLYEQYF. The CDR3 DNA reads TGTGCCAGCAGTTTTACTAGCGGGACCCTCTACGAGCAGTACTTC.

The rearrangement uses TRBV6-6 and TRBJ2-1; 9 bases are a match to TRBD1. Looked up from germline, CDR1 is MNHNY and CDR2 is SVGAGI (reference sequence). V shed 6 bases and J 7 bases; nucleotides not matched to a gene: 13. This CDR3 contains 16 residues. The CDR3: CASRDPGQGSWNEQFF. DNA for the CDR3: TGTGCCAGCAGGGACCCAGGACAGGGGAGTTGGAATGAGCAGTTCTTC.

CDR3 residues: CASSSSGRGSTEAFF. The CDR3 bases are TGTGCCAGCAGCTCCTCTGGGCGCGGGAGCACTGAAGCTTTCTTT. The V call is TRBV7-9, the J call TRBJ1-1, with D unclear. Germline assignment: CDR1 SEHNR and CDR2 FQNEAQ (reference sequence). Trimming removed 4 bases from V and 4 bases from J, with 16 bases in between. The CDR3 consists of 15 residues.

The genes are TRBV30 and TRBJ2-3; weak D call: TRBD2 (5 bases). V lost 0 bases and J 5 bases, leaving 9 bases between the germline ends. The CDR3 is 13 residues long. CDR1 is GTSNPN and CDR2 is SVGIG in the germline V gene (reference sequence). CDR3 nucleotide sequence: TGTGCCTGGAGTGTAGGTCGGGAAGATACGCAGTATTTT. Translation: CAWSVGREDTQYF. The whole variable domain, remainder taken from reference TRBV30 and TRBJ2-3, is SQTIHQWPATLVQPVGSPLSLECTVEGTSNPNLYWYRQAAGRGLQLLFYSVGIGQISSEVPQNLSASRPQDRQFILSSKKLLLSDSGFYLCAWSVGREDTQYFGPGTRLTVL.

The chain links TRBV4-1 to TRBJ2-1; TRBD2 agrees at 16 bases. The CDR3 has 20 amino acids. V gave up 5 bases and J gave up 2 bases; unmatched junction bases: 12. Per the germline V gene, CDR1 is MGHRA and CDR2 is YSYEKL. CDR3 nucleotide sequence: TGCGCCAGCAGCACACCGGGACTAGCGGGAGGGAGGGGTCCCTACAATGAGCAGTTCTTC. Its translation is CASSTPGLAGGRGPYNEQFF.

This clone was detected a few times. Here the CDR3 DNA reads TGTGCCAGCAGTGAACCGATCTTTAGACAGGGATCCTACGAGCAGTACTTC. Translation: CASSEPIFRQGSYEQYF. The genes are TRBV2 and TRBJ2-7; TRBD1 aligns across 7 bases. The CDR3 totals 17 residues. V lost 2 bases and J lost 1; bases outside the gene matches: 11. In germline, CDR1 is SNHLY, CDR2 FYNNEI.

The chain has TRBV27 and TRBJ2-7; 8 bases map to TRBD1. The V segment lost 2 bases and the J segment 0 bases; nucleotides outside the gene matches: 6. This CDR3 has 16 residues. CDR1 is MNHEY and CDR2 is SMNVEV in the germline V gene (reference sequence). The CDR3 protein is CASSLVGTGFSYEQYF. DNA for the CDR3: TGTGCCAGCAGTTTAGTCGGGACAGGTTTCTCCTACGAGCAGTACTTC.

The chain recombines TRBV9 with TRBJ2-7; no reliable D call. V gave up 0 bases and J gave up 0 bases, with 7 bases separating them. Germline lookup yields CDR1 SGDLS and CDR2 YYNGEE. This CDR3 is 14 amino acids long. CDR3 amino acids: CASSVDPSSYEQYF. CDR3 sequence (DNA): TGTGCCAGCAGCGTAGATCCGAGCTCCTACGAGCAGTACTTC.

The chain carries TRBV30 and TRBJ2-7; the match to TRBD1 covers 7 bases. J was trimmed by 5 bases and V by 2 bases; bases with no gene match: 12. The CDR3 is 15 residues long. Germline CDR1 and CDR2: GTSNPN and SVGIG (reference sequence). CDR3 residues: CAWSLGQALSDEQYF. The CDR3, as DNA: TGTGCCTGGAGTCTAGGACAGGCCCTATCGGACGAGCAGTACTTC.